This TCR beta chain was obtained from a study of blood T cell repertoires in COVID-19. This clone was observed a single time. Profiled with immunoSEQ multiplex PCR; TCRdb holds only in-frame clones, not every one. The data hold 200,000 to 250,000 clones, with approximately 83% observed a single time. The clonotype was recovered from a woman between 50 and 59 years old who had been exposed to COVID-19. The specimen sequenced was PBMCs or T cells enriched from blood (not recorded which).

DNA for the CDR3: TGTGCCAGCAGCTTAGGGACAGGGCTCGAGCAGTACTTC. It translates to CASSLGTGLEQYF. V and J are TRBV11-2 and TRBJ2-7; 8 bases line up with TRBD1. Trimming at V came to 1 base and at J to 6 bases, leaving 2 bases not matched to a gene. CDR1 and CDR2 (germline): SGHAT, FQNNGV. This CDR3 region has 13 residues.